The rows below give T cell receptor beta chains drawn from one sample of a study of T cell changes during pregnancy in multiple sclerosis. TCRdb's copy holds only in-frame clones and misses some; the assay was immunoSEQ multiplex PCR. Among around 58,000 clones listed, 90% to 95% were seen once. Sequenced here: peripheral blood, sampled before pregnancy. The receptors shown here come from a female donor with multiple sclerosis, enrolled in a pregnancy study. Both conserved end residues are part of each CDR3. A D gene is named only where the DNA matches it firmly. A clone size is listed for some rows: how often the clone was seen (once, few, many), or a class if it is expanded.

j_call: TRBJ1-6
v_call: TRBV19
d_call: TRBD1
clone_size: once
cdr3_nt: TGTGCCAGTAGTATAAGGGGGCCTAATTCACCCCTCCACTTT
cdr3_aa: CASSIRGPNSPLHF

j_call: TRBJ1-1
v_call: TRBV19
d_call: TRBD1
clone_size: once
cdr3_nt: TGTGCCAGTAGCCCGGGACAGGGGGCGGGCACTGAAGCTTTCTTT
cdr3_aa: CASSPGQGAGTEAFF

j_call: TRBJ2-3
v_call: TRBV10-3
d_call: TRBD2
clone_size: -
cdr3_nt: TGTGCCACGAACATAGCGGGGGGGAACACAGATACGCAGTATTTT
cdr3_aa: CATNIAGGNTDTQYF

j_call: TRBJ1-2
v_call: TRBV5-1
d_call: -
clone_size: once
cdr3_nt: TGCGCCAGCGGCCCGGGGACAAGGATGGGGGGCTACACCTTC
cdr3_aa: CASGPGTRMGGYTF

j_call: TRBJ1-5
v_call: TRBV12-5
d_call: TRBD1
clone_size: few
cdr3_nt: TGTGCTAGTGGACCGGACAGGTCGTCCCAGCCCCAGCATTTT
cdr3_aa: CASGPDRSSQPQHF

j_call: TRBJ1-2
v_call: TRBV5-1
d_call: TRBD1
clone_size: -
cdr3_nt: TGCGCCAGCAGCTCTAGCGTCGACAGGGTTGACTATGGCTACACCTTC
cdr3_aa: CASSSSVDRVDYGYTF

j_call: TRBJ2-3
v_call: TRBV4-3
d_call: -
clone_size: -
cdr3_nt: TGCGCAGAGTTCCGACAGGACCAAACGAGGGGGACAGATACGCAGTATTTT
cdr3_aa: CAEFRQDQTRGTDTQYF

j_call: TRBJ1-6
v_call: TRBV7-2
d_call: TRBD1
clone_size: -
cdr3_nt: TGTGCCAGCAGCGTTTACAGGGGACCCATTAATTCACCCCTCCACTTT
cdr3_aa: CASSVYRGPINSPLHF

j_call: TRBJ2-5
v_call: TRBV7-9
d_call: -
clone_size: once
cdr3_nt: TGTGCCAGCAGCAGTGGGGGGAGAGAGACCCAGTACTTC
cdr3_aa: CASSSGGRETQYF

j_call: TRBJ2-1
v_call: TRBV4-1
d_call: TRBD2
clone_size: -
cdr3_nt: TGCGCCAGCAGCCAACCCGGGACTAGCACACGGAATGAGCAGTTCTTC
cdr3_aa: CASSQPGTSTRNEQFF

j_call: TRBJ2-7
v_call: TRBV6-6
d_call: -
clone_size: -
cdr3_nt: TGTGCCAGCAGTAGTGCCCAGGGTCTCATCGAGCAGTACTTC
cdr3_aa: CASSSAQGLIEQYF

j_call: TRBJ2-7
v_call: TRBV18
d_call: TRBD1
clone_size: -
cdr3_nt: TGTGCCAGCTCACCATTAATCGGGACAGCTTCCTACGAGCAGTACTTC
cdr3_aa: CASSPLIGTASYEQYF

j_call: TRBJ2-7
v_call: TRBV5-5
d_call: TRBD1
clone_size: -
cdr3_nt: TGTGCCAGCAGCTTTCCGGGACAGGGGAGCTCCTACGAGCAGTACTTC
cdr3_aa: CASSFPGQGSSYEQYF

j_call: TRBJ2-1
v_call: TRBV7-9
d_call: -
clone_size: -
cdr3_nt: TGTGCCAGCAATACCCCCCCCTGGGCTGATGAGCAGTTCTTC
cdr3_aa: CASNTPPWADEQFF

j_call: TRBJ1-4
v_call: TRBV7-9
d_call: TRBD1
clone_size: -
cdr3_nt: TGTGCCAGCAGCCAGACAGGGGATGGAGAAAAACTGTTTTTT
cdr3_aa: CASSQTGDGEKLFF

j_call: TRBJ1-3
v_call: TRBV18
d_call: -
clone_size: -
cdr3_nt: TGTGCCAGCTCACATCCCGTCGGGGCTGGAAACACCATATATTTT
cdr3_aa: CASSHPVGAGNTIYF

j_call: TRBJ2-7
v_call: TRBV19
d_call: TRBD2
clone_size: -
cdr3_nt: TGTGCCAGTAGTATAGGCCGGGGGGGTACCGCCTCCTACGAGCAGTACTTC
cdr3_aa: CASSIGRGGTASYEQYF

j_call: TRBJ1-4
v_call: TRBV29-1
d_call: -
clone_size: -
cdr3_nt: TGCAGCGTTGAAGATCGAGCTAATGAAAAACTGTTTTTT
cdr3_aa: CSVEDRANEKLFF

j_call: TRBJ1-4
v_call: TRBV7-2
d_call: -
clone_size: -
cdr3_nt: TGTGCCAGCAGCTTAGGAACAGCTAATGAAAAACTGTTTTTT
cdr3_aa: CASSLGTANEKLFF

j_call: TRBJ1-6
v_call: TRBV9
d_call: -
clone_size: -
cdr3_nt: TGTGCCAGCAGCGTAGCGGGGGGAGGAAATTCACCCCTCCACTTT
cdr3_aa: CASSVAGGGNSPLHF

j_call: TRBJ1-2
v_call: TRBV5-6
d_call: -
clone_size: -
cdr3_nt: TGTGCCAGCAGCTTGCTGGACACTCCCTATGGCTACACCTTC
cdr3_aa: CASSLLDTPYGYTF

j_call: TRBJ1-6
v_call: TRBV6-4
d_call: TRBD1
clone_size: -
cdr3_nt: TGTGCCAGCAGCGCGACAGGGTCGGCACCCCTCCACTTT
cdr3_aa: CASSATGSAPLHF

j_call: TRBJ2-1
v_call: TRBV15
d_call: -
clone_size: -
cdr3_nt: TGTGCCACCAGCAGATCTAACCCAGGGGACAATGAGCAGTTCTTC
cdr3_aa: CATSRSNPGDNEQFF

j_call: TRBJ1-2
v_call: TRBV6-5
d_call: TRBD1
clone_size: -
cdr3_nt: TGTGCCAGCACCGACAGGGTTTATGGCTACACCTTC
cdr3_aa: CASTDRVYGYTF

j_call: TRBJ2-7
v_call: TRBV7-9
d_call: -
clone_size: -
cdr3_nt: TGTGCCAGCAGCCCCGGCGGCTGGGTCTACGAGCAGTACTTC
cdr3_aa: CASSPGGWVYEQYF

j_call: TRBJ1-2
v_call: TRBV6-6
d_call: -
clone_size: -
cdr3_nt: TGTGCCAGCAGTCCCGACAGCGACTATGGCTACACCTTC
cdr3_aa: CASSPDSDYGYTF

j_call: TRBJ1-1
v_call: TRBV4-2
d_call: -
clone_size: once
cdr3_nt: TGTGCCAGCAGCCAAGCGCCGACAAACAACAGGGAAGCTTTCTTT
cdr3_aa: CASSQAPTNNREAFF

j_call: TRBJ2-5
v_call: TRBV14
d_call: TRBD2
clone_size: -
cdr3_nt: TGTGCCAGCAGCCAAGGGACGCTAGCGGGGGGCAGAGAGACCCAGTACTTC
cdr3_aa: CASSQGTLAGGRETQYF

j_call: TRBJ1-1
v_call: TRBV5-4
d_call: -
clone_size: -
cdr3_nt: TGTGCCAGCAGCTTGACGAGTCCCCAGGGCACTGAAGCTTTCTTT
cdr3_aa: CASSLTSPQGTEAFF

j_call: TRBJ1-1
v_call: TRBV5-4
d_call: -
clone_size: -
cdr3_nt: TGTGCCAGCAAAAATGGGTTGGGAGTCCTAACGAACACTGAAGCTTTCTTT
cdr3_aa: CASKNGLGVLTNTEAFF

j_call: TRBJ2-3
v_call: TRBV9
d_call: -
clone_size: -
cdr3_nt: TGTGCCAGCAGCCCTTCGATCGCCCCGCGGAGCACAGATACGCAGTATTTT
cdr3_aa: CASSPSIAPRSTDTQYF

j_call: TRBJ2-3
v_call: TRBV11-3
d_call: -
clone_size: once
cdr3_nt: TGTGCCAGCAGCTTAGTGGGGGCAGGGGAGGATACGCAGTATTTT
cdr3_aa: CASSLVGAGEDTQYF

j_call: TRBJ2-3
v_call: TRBV6-4
d_call: TRBD2
clone_size: once
cdr3_nt: TGTGCCAGCAGCCTGGGGCGGGGGACAGATACGCAGTATTTT
cdr3_aa: CASSLGRGTDTQYF

j_call: TRBJ1-1
v_call: TRBV4-2
d_call: -
clone_size: -
cdr3_nt: TGTGCCAGCAGCCAAGGGACCCTCGAGAGGGCCATGAACACTGAAGCTTTCTTT
cdr3_aa: CASSQGTLERAMNTEAFF

j_call: TRBJ2-1
v_call: TRBV11-3
d_call: TRBD1
clone_size: -
cdr3_nt: TGTGCCAGCAGCTCGCGAAAGGGGGACAGGGTGGGGGATGAGCAGTTCTTC
cdr3_aa: CASSSRKGDRVGDEQFF

j_call: TRBJ1-1
v_call: TRBV7-2
d_call: -
clone_size: -
cdr3_nt: TGTGCCAGCAGCCCAGCGGCCGGGTTGTTGAACACTGAAGCTTTCTTT
cdr3_aa: CASSPAAGLLNTEAFF

j_call: TRBJ2-2
v_call: TRBV7-9
d_call: TRBD1
clone_size: few
cdr3_nt: TGTGCCATCACGGACAGGGGCGGAACCGGGGAGCTGTTTTTT
cdr3_aa: CAITDRGGTGELFF

j_call: TRBJ2-1
v_call: TRBV5-5
d_call: TRBD2
clone_size: -
cdr3_nt: TGTGCCAGCAGCTTGGATCTTAGCGGGGGGTTAAATGAGCAGTTCTTC
cdr3_aa: CASSLDLSGGLNEQFF

j_call: TRBJ1-4
v_call: TRBV9
d_call: -
clone_size: -
cdr3_nt: TGTGCCAGCAGCGTAACAGGGTTAAGCGAAAAACTGTTTTTT
cdr3_aa: CASSVTGLSEKLFF

j_call: TRBJ2-4
v_call: TRBV5-1
d_call: TRBD2
clone_size: -
cdr3_nt: TGCGCCAGCAGCTTGGATCAGACTAGCGGGGGGCCGTTAATAGCCAAAAACATTCAGTACTTC
cdr3_aa: CASSLDQTSGGPLIAKNIQYF

j_call: TRBJ2-2
v_call: TRBV12-5
d_call: -
clone_size: -
cdr3_nt: TGTGCTAGTGGTTTGGTATCCGGCAGGGACACGAACACCGGGGAGCTGTTTTTT
cdr3_aa: CASGLVSGRDTNTGELFF

j_call: TRBJ1-1
v_call: TRBV7-9
d_call: -
clone_size: -
cdr3_nt: TGTGCCAGCAGCACCAGGACAGCTCGGCGGAGGACTGAAGCTTTCTTT
cdr3_aa: CASSTRTARRRTEAFF